Reported below is one T cell receptor beta chain. The CDR3 consists of 15 residues. Per the germline V gene, CDR1 is GTSNPN and CDR2 is SVGIG (reference sequence). The germline V and J ends were trimmed by 0 bases and 2 bases, with 8 bases remaining between them. The sample is drawn from a study of sequential checkpoint blockade in melanoma. Treatment here: randomized to nivolumab then ipilimumab (arm A) or the reverse (arm B). Assay: immunoSEQ multiplex PCR; the TCRdb copy retains only in-frame clones and omits some. Seen here are under 2,500 clones, approximately 18% observed once, and the top ten hold 9% to 15%.

This TCR was recovered from a human donor with melanoma. Specimen: tumor tissue (inferred from file names), collected from a patient given nivolumab and ipilimumab in sequence. J is TRBJ1-6 and V is TRBV30; D remains unclear. This CDR3 is CAWSVLDPYNSPLHF. CDR3 bases: TGTGCCTGGAGTGTACTGGATCCCTATAATTCACCCCTCCACTTT.